This T cell receptor beta chain originates from a study of blood T cell repertoires in COVID-19. In the study overall: The United States, Italy and Spain were the sources of the acute and convalescent COVID-19 samples.

Only in-frame clones appear in the TCRdb table, and some are missing; sequencing was by immunoSEQ multiplex PCR. The sample lists 130,000 to 150,000 clones; about four fifths were seen once. The germline V and J ends were trimmed by 2 bases and 6 bases, with 10 bases remaining between them. Per the germline V gene, CDR1 is KGHSH and CDR2 is LQKENI. The CDR3 length is 13 residues. The rearrangement links TRBV18 to TRBJ1-1; D is perhaps TRBD1 (6 bases). This TCR was recovered from a woman older than 75 in a cohort sampled during active or convalescent COVID-19. Input material: peripheral blood. The CDR3 here is CASSPSAGAEAFF. In DNA form, the CDR3 reads TGTGCCAGCTCACCATCCGCAGGGGCTGAAGCTTTCTTT.